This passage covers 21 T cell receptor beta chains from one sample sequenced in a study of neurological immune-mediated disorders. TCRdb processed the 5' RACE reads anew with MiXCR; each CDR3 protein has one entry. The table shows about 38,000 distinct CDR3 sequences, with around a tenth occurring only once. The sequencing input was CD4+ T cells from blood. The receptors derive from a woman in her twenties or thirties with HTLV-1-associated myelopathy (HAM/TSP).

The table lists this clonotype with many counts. The CDR3 sequence: CASSRVLQFRAGDTQYF. The CDR3 DNA reads as TGTGCCAGCAGCCGAGTACTCCAATTCAGGGCAGGGGATACGCAGTATTTT. J is TRBJ2-3 and V is TRBV7-9, with D maybe TRBD1 (5 bases). Germline V lookup: CDR1 SEHNR, CDR2 FQNEAQ (reference sequence). Trimming took off 5 bases at V and 6 bases at J, with 24 bases between the two ends. The CDR3 spans 17 residues.

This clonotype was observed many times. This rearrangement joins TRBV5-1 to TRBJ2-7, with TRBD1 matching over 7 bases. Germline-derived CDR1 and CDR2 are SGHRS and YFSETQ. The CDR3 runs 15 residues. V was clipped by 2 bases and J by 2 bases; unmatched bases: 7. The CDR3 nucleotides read TGCGCCAGCAGCTTCAGACAGGGCAGAGCCTACGAGCAGTACTTC. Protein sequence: CASSFRQGRAYEQYF.

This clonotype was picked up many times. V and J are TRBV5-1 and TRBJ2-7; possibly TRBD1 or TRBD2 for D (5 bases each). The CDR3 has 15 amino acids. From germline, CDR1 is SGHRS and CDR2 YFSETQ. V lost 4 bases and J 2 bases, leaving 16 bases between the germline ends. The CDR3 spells CASSLDTRGAYEQYF. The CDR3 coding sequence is TGCGCCAGCAGCCTGGACACCCGGGGCGCCTACGAGCAGTACTTC.

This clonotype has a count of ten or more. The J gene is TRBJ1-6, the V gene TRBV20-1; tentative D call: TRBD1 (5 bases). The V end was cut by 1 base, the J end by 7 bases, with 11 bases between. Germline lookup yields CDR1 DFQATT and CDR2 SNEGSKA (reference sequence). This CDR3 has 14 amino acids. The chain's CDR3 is CSARAGLLNSPLHF. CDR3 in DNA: TGCAGTGCTAGAGCGGGGCTACTAAATTCACCCCTCCACTTT.

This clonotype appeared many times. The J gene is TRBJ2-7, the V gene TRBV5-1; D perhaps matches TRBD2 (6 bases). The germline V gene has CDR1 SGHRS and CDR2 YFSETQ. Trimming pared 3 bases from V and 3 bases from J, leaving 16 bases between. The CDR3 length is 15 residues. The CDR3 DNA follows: TGCGCCAGCAGCTCTAAGTGGGACTGGGGCTACGAGCAGTACTTC. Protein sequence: CASSSKWDWGYEQYF.

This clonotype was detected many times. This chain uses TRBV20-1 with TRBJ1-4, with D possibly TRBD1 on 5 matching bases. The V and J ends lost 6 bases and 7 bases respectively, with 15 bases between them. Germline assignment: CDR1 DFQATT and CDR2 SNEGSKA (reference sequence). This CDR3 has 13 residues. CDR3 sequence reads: CSAKSWGGEKLFF. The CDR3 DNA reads TGCAGTGCAAAAAGCTGGGGGGGTGAAAAACTGTTTTTT.

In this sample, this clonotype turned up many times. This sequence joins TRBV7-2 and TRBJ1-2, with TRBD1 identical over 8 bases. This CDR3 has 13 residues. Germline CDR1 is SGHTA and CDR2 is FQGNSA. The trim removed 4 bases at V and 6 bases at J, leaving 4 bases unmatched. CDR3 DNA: TGTGCCAGCAGCTCTGGACAGGGACATGGCTACACCTTC. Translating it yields CASSSGQGHGYTF.

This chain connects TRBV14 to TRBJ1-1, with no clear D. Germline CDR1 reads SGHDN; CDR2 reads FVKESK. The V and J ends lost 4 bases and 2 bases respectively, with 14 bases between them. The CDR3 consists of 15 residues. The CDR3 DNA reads TGTGCCAGCAGCCCCATCGGCAAGGGTAACACTGAAGCTTTCTTT. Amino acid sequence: CASSPIGKGNTEAFF.

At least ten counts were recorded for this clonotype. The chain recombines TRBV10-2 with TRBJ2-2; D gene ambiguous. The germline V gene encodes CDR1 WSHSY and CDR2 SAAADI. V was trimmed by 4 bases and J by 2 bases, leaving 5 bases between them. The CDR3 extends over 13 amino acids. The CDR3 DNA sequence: TGCGCCAGCAGTGCCCAAAACACCGGGGAGCTGTTTTTT. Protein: CASSAQNTGELFF.

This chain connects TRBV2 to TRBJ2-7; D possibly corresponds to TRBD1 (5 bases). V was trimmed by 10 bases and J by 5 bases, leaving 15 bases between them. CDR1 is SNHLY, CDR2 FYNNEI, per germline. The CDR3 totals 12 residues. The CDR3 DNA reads TGTGCCAAGAGTAAAGACAGAGACGAGCAGTACTTC. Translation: CAKSKDRDEQYF.

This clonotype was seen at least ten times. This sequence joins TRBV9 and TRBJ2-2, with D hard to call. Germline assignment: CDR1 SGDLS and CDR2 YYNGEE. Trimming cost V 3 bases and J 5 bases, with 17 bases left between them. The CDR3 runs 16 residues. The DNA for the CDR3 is TGTGCCAGCAGCGAGGTCCCGGGTGTCGGGACCGGGGAGCTGTTTTTT. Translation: CASSEVPGVGTGELFF.

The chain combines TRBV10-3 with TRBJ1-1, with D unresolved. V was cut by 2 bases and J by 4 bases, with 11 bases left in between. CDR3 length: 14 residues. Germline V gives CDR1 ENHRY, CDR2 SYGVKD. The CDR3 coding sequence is TGTGCCATCAGTGAGGGGAGTTGGGTCACTGAAGCTTTCTTT. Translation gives CAISEGSWVTEAFF.

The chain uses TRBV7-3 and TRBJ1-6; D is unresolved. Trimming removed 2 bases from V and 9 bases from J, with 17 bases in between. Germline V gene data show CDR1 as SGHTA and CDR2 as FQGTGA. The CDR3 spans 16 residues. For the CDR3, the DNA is TGTGCCAGCAGCTTAGGAGTCCGGCAGGCGGGTTCACCCCTCCACTTT. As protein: CASSLGVRQAGSPLHF. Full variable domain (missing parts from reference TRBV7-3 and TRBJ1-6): GAGVSQTPSNKVTEKGKYVELRCDPISGHTALYWYRQSLGQGPEFLIYFQGTGAADDSGLPNDRFFAVRPEGSVSTLKIQRTERGDSAVYLCASSLGVRQAGSPLHFGNGTRLTVT.

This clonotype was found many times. The CDR3 loop is CASSFGRDTDTQYF. The CDR3 DNA sequence: TGCGCCAGCAGCTTCGGCAGGGACACAGATACGCAGTATTTT. This rearrangement joins TRBV5-1 to TRBJ2-3; tentative D call: TRBD1 (5 bases). The ends were cut back, 2 bases at V and 2 bases at J, with 9 bases in the middle. The germline V gene has CDR1 SGHRS and CDR2 YFSETQ. This CDR3 has 14 residues.

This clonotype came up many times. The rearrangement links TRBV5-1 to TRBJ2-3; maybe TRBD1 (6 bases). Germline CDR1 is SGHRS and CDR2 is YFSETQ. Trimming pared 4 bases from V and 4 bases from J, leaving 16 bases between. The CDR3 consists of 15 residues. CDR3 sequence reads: CASSLSRGRADTQYF. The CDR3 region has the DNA TGCGCCAGCAGCCTGTCCAGGGGCCGGGCAGATACGCAGTATTTT.

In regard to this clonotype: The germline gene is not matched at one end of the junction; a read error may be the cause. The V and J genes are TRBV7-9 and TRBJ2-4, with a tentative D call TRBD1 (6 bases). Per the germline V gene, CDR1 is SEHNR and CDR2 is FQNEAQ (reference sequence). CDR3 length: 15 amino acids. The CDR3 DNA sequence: TGCGCCAGCAGCTTATGGGGGCAGCCGCAAAACATTCAGTACTTC. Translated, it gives CASSLWGQPQNIQYF.

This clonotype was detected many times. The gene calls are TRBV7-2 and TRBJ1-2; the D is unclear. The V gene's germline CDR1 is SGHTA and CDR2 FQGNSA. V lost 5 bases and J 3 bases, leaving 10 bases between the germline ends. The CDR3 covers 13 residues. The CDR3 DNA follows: TGTGCCAGCAGCCCAGAACCTGACTATGGCTACACCTTC. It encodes CASSPEPDYGYTF.

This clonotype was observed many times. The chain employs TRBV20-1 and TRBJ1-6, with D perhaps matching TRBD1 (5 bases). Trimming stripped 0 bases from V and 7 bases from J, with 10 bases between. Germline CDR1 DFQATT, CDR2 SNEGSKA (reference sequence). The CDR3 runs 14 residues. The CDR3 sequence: CSAREQDGNSPLHF. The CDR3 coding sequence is TGCAGTGCTAGAGAACAGGACGGAAATTCACCCCTCCACTTT.

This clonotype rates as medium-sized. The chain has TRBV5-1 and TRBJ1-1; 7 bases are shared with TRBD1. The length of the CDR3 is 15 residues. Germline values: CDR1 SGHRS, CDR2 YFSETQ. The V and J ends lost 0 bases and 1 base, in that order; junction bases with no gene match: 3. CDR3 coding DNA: TGCGCCAGCAGCTTGGGACAGGGTCGGAACACTGAAGCTTTCTTT. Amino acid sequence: CASSLGQGRNTEAFF.

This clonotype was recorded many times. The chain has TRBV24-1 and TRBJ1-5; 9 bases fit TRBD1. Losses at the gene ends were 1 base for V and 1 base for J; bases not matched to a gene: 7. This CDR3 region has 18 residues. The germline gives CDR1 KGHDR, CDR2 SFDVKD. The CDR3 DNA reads TGTGCCACCAGTGATTTCGTCCCGGGACAGGGAAGCAATCAGCCCCAGCATTTT. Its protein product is CATSDFVPGQGSNQPQHF.

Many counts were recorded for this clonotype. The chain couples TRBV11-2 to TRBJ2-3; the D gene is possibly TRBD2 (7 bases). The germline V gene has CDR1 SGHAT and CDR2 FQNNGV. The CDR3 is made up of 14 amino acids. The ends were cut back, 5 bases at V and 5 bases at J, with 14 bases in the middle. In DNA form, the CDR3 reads TGTGCCAGCAGCGACTCGGGGGGCGGAGATACGCAGTATTTT. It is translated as CASSDSGGGDTQYF.